This passage covers 10 T cell receptor beta chains from one sample sequenced in a study of cytomegalovirus exposure and HLA in healthy donors. Some clones are missing from TCRdb's copy, which holds only in-frame ones; the method was immunoSEQ multiplex PCR. The table includes fewer than 200,000 clones, approximately 86% detected once. The sequencing sample was made of PBMCs. These receptors originate from a man between 18 and 35 years old in good health and CMV-seropositive.

The chain employs TRBV15 and TRBJ2-5; the match to TRBD1 covers 8 bases. This CDR3 comprises 15 residues. After removal of 2 bases from V and 4 bases from J, the junction contained 6 bases not matched to a gene. The V gene's germline CDR1 is LNHNV and CDR2 YYDKDF (reference sequence). The CDR3 region has the DNA TGTGCCACCAGCAGATCGACCGGGACAGGAGAGACCCAGTACTTC. It yields the protein CATSRSTGTGETQYF. Together with reference TRBV15 and TRBJ2-5, the CDR3 gives the full variable domain: DAMVIQNPRYQVTQFGKPVTLSCSQTLNHNVMYWYQQKSSQAPKLLFHYYDKDFNNEADTPDNFQSRRPNTSFCFLDIRSPGLGDTAMYLCATSRSTGTGETQYFGPGTRLLVL.

V is TRBV29-1 and J is TRBJ2-7; D might be TRBD2 (6 bases). This CDR3 region has 13 residues. V was cut by 1 base and J by 0 bases, with 7 bases left in between. The germline CDR1 and CDR2 sequences are SQVTM and ANQGSEA. In DNA form, the CDR3 reads TGCAGCGTTGAAGGGGGGGTCTCCTACGAGCAGTACTTC. It encodes CSVEGGVSYEQYF.

The chain carries TRBV7-9 and TRBJ1-2, with D perhaps matching TRBD1 (6 bases). This CDR3 is built from 14 residues. CDR1 is SEHNR, CDR2 FQNEAQ, per germline (reference sequence). With 5 bases removed from V and 2 bases from J, the gap between germline ends came to 12 bases. The CDR3 region is CASSPGEGNYGYTF. CDR3 nucleotides: TGTGCCAGCAGCCCAGGGGAGGGAAACTATGGCTACACCTTC.

The genes are TRBV27 and TRBJ2-5; D unresolved. Germline V lookup: CDR1 MNHEY, CDR2 SMNVEV (reference sequence). This CDR3 region has 13 residues. V dropped 3 bases and J dropped 6 bases, with 11 bases sitting between them. DNA for the CDR3: TGTGCCAGCAGTTTTTATCAGGATCAGACCCAGTACTTC. Translation gives CASSFYQDQTQYF.

The chain links TRBV5-6 to TRBJ2-3; D unresolved. Trimming cost V 2 bases and J 1 base, with 5 bases left between them. The germline CDR1 and CDR2 sequences are SGHDT and YYEEEE. The CDR3 runs 13 residues. DNA for the CDR3: TGTGCCAGCAGCTTAACTGGCACAGATACGCAGTATTTT. This encodes CASSLTGTDTQYF. The full variable domain, rest sourced from reference TRBV5-6 and TRBJ2-3, is DAGVTQSPTHLIKTRGQQVTLRCSPKSGHDTVSWYQQALGQGPQFIFQYYEEEERQRGNFPDRFSGHQFPNYSSELNVNALLLGDSALYLCASSLTGTDTQYFGPGTRLTVL.

V gene TRBV5-1 combines with J gene TRBJ1-2; no definite D call. The length of the CDR3 is 15 residues. V lost 1 base and J lost 4, with 14 bases in between. CDR1 SGHRS and CDR2 YFSETQ come from the germline V gene. In DNA, the CDR3 is TGCGCCAGCAGCTTGAATGGGCAGGCAGGCTATGGCTACACCTTC. Its protein is CASSLNGQAGYGYTF.

This clone occurred once. In DNA, the CDR3 is TGTGCCAGCAGTTTAAGGGGACAGGGGAAGTACAATGAGCAGTTCTTC. Amino acids: CASSLRGQGKYNEQFF. V usage is TRBV28 and J usage is TRBJ2-1, with TRBD1 matching over 10 bases. The CDR3 has 16 amino acids. CDR1 is MDHEN and CDR2 is SYDVKM in the germline V gene. J was trimmed by 4 bases and V by 2 bases; bases with no gene match: 5. Together with reference TRBV28 and TRBJ2-1, the CDR3 gives the full variable domain: DVKVTQSSRYLVKRTGEKVFLECVQDMDHENMFWYRQDPGLGLRLIYFSYDVKMKEKGDIPEGYSVSREKKERFSLILESASTNQTSMYLCASSLRGQGKYNEQFFGPGTRLTVL.

V and J are TRBV2 and TRBJ1-1; 7 bases map to TRBD1. J was trimmed by 6 bases and V by 6 bases; bases with no gene match: 1. This CDR3 region has 11 residues. Germline CDR1 SNHLY, CDR2 FYNNEI. The CDR3 region is CASRGTAEAFF. The CDR3 DNA sequence: TGTGCCAGCAGGGGGACAGCTGAAGCTTTCTTT.

The sample holds a few counts of this clone. The gene calls are TRBV5-1 and TRBJ1-2; D is perhaps TRBD1 (6 bases). This CDR3 is built from 16 residues. Looked up from germline, CDR1 is SGHRS and CDR2 is YFSETQ. Trimming left V 3 bases short and J 2 bases short, with 17 bases between. The CDR3 DNA reads TGCGCCAGCAGCTCAAGCACCGGGACAATGAACTATGGCTACACCTTC. It translates to CASSSSTGTMNYGYTF. Variable domain in full (rest from reference TRBV5-1 and TRBJ1-2): KAGVTQTPRYLIKTRGQQVTLSCSPISGHRSVSWYQQTPGQGLQFLFEYFSETQRNKGNFPGRFSGRQFSNSRSEMNVSTLELGDSALYLCASSSSTGTMNYGYTFGSGTRLTVV.

Concerning this clone: Other DNA sequences in the same sample also yield this CDR3. This chain connects TRBV9 to TRBJ2-3; 7 bases align to TRBD2. V trimming: 0 bases; J trimming: 3 bases; junction bases outside the gene matches: 1. The CDR3 spans 14 residues. Germline lookup yields CDR1 SGDLS and CDR2 YYNGEE. CDR3 sequence (DNA): TGTGCCAGCAGCGTAGTCGGGGGGACAGATACGCAGTATTTT. This translates into CASSVVGGTDTQYF.